One sample yielded the 28 T cell receptor beta chains listed below, sequenced in a study of blood T cell repertoires in COVID-19. Using immunoSEQ multiplex PCR, the repertoire was profiled, and TCRdb retains in-frame clones only, with some absent. The sample records some 260,000 clones, roughly 83% being singletons. The sequenced sample was peripheral blood. The receptors come from an older man with acute or convalescent COVID-19.

This clone is a singleton in its sample. This chain links TRBV6-4 with TRBJ2-1; 11 bases align to TRBD2. V shed 1 base and J 5 bases; nucleotides not matched to a gene: 7. The CDR3 consists of 17 residues. The germline CDR1 and CDR2 sequences are MRHNA and SNTAGT. The CDR3 sequence: CASSDWYLAGGHNEQFF. The DNA of the CDR3 is TGTGCCAGCAGTGACTGGTACTTAGCGGGGGGGCACAATGAGCAGTTCTTC.

Of note for this clone: Other nucleotide sequences in the sample specify the same CDR3. The rearrangement joins TRBV6-6 to TRBJ1-5; 7 nucleotides align to TRBD1. The V segment lost 2 bases and the J segment 4 bases; nucleotides outside the gene matches: 5. Germline values: CDR1 MNHNY, CDR2 SVGAGI (reference sequence). The CDR3 totals 15 residues. The CDR3 nucleotides read TGTGCCAGCAGTTACGGGCAGGGGGGAAATCAGCCCCAGCATTTT. As protein: CASSYGQGGNQPQHF.

This sequence joins TRBV5-1 and TRBJ2-1; 7 nucleotides match TRBD2. This CDR3 spans 15 amino acids. Germline V lookup: CDR1 SGHRS, CDR2 YFSETQ. V shed 1 base, J shed 0 bases, and the junction held 1 base outside the gene matches. CDR3 sequence (DNA): TGCGCCAGCAGCTTGAGGGAGGGCTCCTACAATGAGCAGTTCTTC. It yields the protein CASSLREGSYNEQFF.

This clone was found once. The chain is built from TRBV30 and TRBJ2-1, with D tentatively TRBD1 (5 bases). CDR3 length: 13 residues. Per germline, CDR1 GTSNPN and CDR2 SVGIG (reference sequence). Trimming took 1 base from V and 5 from J, leaving 9 bases between them. For the CDR3, the DNA is TGTGCCTGGAGTGAAGACAGCCACAATGAGCAGTTCTTC. Translated: CAWSEDSHNEQFF.

The chain employs TRBV18 and TRBJ1-4, with D hard to call. V was trimmed by 2 bases and J by 0 bases, leaving 16 bases between them. CDR1 and CDR2 (germline): KGHSH, LQKENI. This CDR3 is built from 18 residues. CDR3 coding DNA: TGTGCCAGCTCACCAGTGGGCAAGTTCCATGCAACTAATGAAAAACTGTTTTTT. Its protein product is CASSPVGKFHATNEKLFF.

V gene TRBV12-3 or TRBV12-4 combines with J gene TRBJ1-2, with no clear D. The CDR3 is 13 amino acids. Trimming left V 3 bases short and J 0 bases short, with 5 bases between. CDR3 bases: TGTGCCAGCAGTTTTGGGCCTAACTATGGCTACACCTTC. Amino acids: CASSFGPNYGYTF.

A few counts support this clone. J is TRBJ1-6 and V is TRBV18, with unresolved D. Trimming pared 6 bases from V and 10 bases from J, leaving 13 bases between. The CDR3 loop spans 13 amino acids. Germline CDR1 is KGHSH and CDR2 is LQKENI. CDR3 coding DNA: TGTGCCAGCTCGGTTGGAGTCGGATCACCCCTCCACTTT. Translating gives CASSVGVGSPLHF.

The rearrangement uses TRBV4-2 and TRBJ2-6, with 7 bases fitting TRBD1. The CDR3 runs 20 residues. The trim removed 0 bases at V and 0 bases at J, leaving 11 bases unmatched. The germline V gene has CDR1 LGHNA and CDR2 YNFKEQ. The CDR3 nucleotides are TGTGCCAGCAGCCAAGATTTGGGACAGTGGGGATACTCTGGGGCCAACGTCCTGACTTTC. Translating it yields CASSQDLGQWGYSGANVLTF.

The V and J genes are TRBV18 and TRBJ1-1, with 7 bases fitting TRBD1. The V and J ends lost 4 bases and 0 bases, in that order; junction bases with no gene match: 5. Per germline, CDR1 KGHSH and CDR2 LQKENI. The CDR3 length is 15 residues. In DNA, the CDR3 is TGTGCCAGCTCACTATCCACAGGGGTGAACACTGAAGCTTTCTTT. Its protein is CASSLSTGVNTEAFF.

The chain uses TRBV24-1 and TRBJ2-3; the match to TRBD1 covers 9 bases. The germline V gene encodes CDR1 KGHDR and CDR2 SFDVKD. The V segment lost 4 bases and the J segment 1 base; nucleotides outside the gene matches: 8. The CDR3 spans 17 residues. The chain's CDR3 is CATSDPGTGLGTDTQYF. CDR3 in DNA: TGTGCCACCAGTGACCCCGGGACAGGGCTGGGCACAGATACGCAGTATTTT.

This sequence joins TRBV10-3 and TRBJ1-1; 10 nucleotides align to TRBD1. Germline values: CDR1 ENHRY, CDR2 SYGVKD. The V gene end was trimmed by 5 bases and the J gene end by 0 bases; junction bases not matched to a gene: 15. CDR3 length: 19 amino acids. The CDR3 spells CAISTSGTGAKGLNTEAFF. The DNA for the CDR3 is TGTGCCATCAGTACCTCCGGGACAGGGGCGAAGGGGTTGAACACTGAAGCTTTCTTT.

This chain uses TRBV12-5 with TRBJ1-4, with D maybe TRBD1 (5 bases). V was clipped by 3 bases and J by 5 bases, with 19 bases between them. The CDR3 totals 17 residues. CDR1 and CDR2 (germline): LGHNT, FRNRAP. CDR3 sequence (DNA): TGTGCTAGTGGTTTACGTCCCTGGGGGGTCCCCAATGAAAAACTGTTTTTT. This codes for CASGLRPWGVPNEKLFF.

This clone has more than one count but fewer than ten. The chain couples TRBV10-3 to TRBJ2-7, with 9 bases lining up with TRBD1. V shed 10 bases and J 7 bases; nucleotides not matched to a gene: 17. Germline CDR1 reads ENHRY; CDR2 reads SYGVKD. The CDR3 consists of 15 residues. The CDR3 region has the DNA TGTGCCACCGCCACCACAGGGGGCTCGGTTTGGGAGCAGTACTTC. Translation gives CATATTGGSVWEQYF.

The chain has TRBV9 and TRBJ2-3; perhaps TRBD2 as D (7 bases). Germline CDR1 reads SGDLS; CDR2 reads YYNGEE. Trimming stripped 0 bases from V and 2 bases from J, with 16 bases between. This CDR3 has 17 residues. CDR3 region: CASSVEDGGPDTDTQYF. The CDR3 bases are TGTGCCAGCAGCGTAGAAGACGGGGGGCCGGACACAGATACGCAGTATTTT.

The genes are TRBV24-1 and TRBJ1-1; the match to TRBD1 covers 10 bases. Per germline, CDR1 KGHDR and CDR2 SFDVKD. J was trimmed by 1 base and V by 9 bases; bases with no gene match: 7. The CDR3 is 15 amino acids. Written as DNA, the CDR3 is TGTGCCACCTCCGGGACAGGGGCCTCGAACACTGAAGCTTTCTTT. The encoded protein is CATSGTGASNTEAFF.

This clone was observed a single time. The gene calls are TRBV6-2 or TRBV6-3 and TRBJ1-4; D gene ambiguous. The V end lost 6 bases, the J end lost 0 bases, and 17 bases lay between the germline ends. Germline CDR1 reads MNHEY; CDR2 reads SVGEGT. This CDR3 has 17 amino acids. The CDR3 coding sequence is TGTGCCAGCAGCCCTACGACCGACATCGCAACTAATGAAAAACTGTTTTTT. This gives the protein CASSPTTDIATNEKLFF.

This clone was found a few times. CDR3 bases: TGTGCCAGCAGCGTTTCCGGGACAGTTAATCAGCCCCAGCATTTT. Its protein product is CASSVSGTVNQPQHF. The genes are TRBV9 and TRBJ1-5; the match to TRBD1 covers 7 bases. CDR3 length: 15 amino acids. Germline values: CDR1 SGDLS, CDR2 YYNGEE. Trimming took 2 bases from V and 4 from J; bases not matched to a gene: 6.

This clone showed up just once. This chain joins TRBV11-1 and TRBJ2-5; TRBD2 matches 8 bases. Per germline, CDR1 SGHAT and CDR2 FQDESV (reference sequence). The CDR3 covers 16 residues. V lost 5 bases, J lost 0 bases, and 8 bases stayed unmatched. The CDR3: CASSPRTSMYQETQYF. The CDR3 DNA sequence: TGTGCCAGCAGCCCCCGGACTAGCATGTACCAAGAGACCCAGTACTTC.

The gene calls are TRBV5-1 and TRBJ1-1; D is undetermined. The CDR3 loop spans 14 amino acids. V was trimmed by 7 bases and J by 5 bases, leaving 18 bases between them. Germline V gene data show CDR1 as SGHRS and CDR2 as YFSETQ. The CDR3 nucleotides are TGCGCCAGCTCCGAGGGAACTCTAGGGACTGAAGCTTTCTTT. Protein product: CASSEGTLGTEAFF.

This chain joins TRBV7-8 and TRBJ2-3, with D maybe TRBD1 (6 bases). Looked up from germline, CDR1 is SGHVS and CDR2 is FQNEAQ. The V and J ends lost 3 bases and 4 bases respectively, with 20 bases between them. The CDR3 has 17 residues. The CDR3 nucleotides read TGTGCCAGCAGCTTCATCCAAGGGGGTGGAGGATCAGATACGCAGTATTTT. The encoded protein is CASSFIQGGGGSDTQYF. The complete variable domain, with remaining parts taken from reference TRBV7-8 and TRBJ2-3, reads GAGVSQSPRYKVAKRGQDVALRCDPISGHVSLFWYQQALGQGPEFLTYFQNEAQLDKSGLPSDRFFAERPEGSVSTLKIQRTQQEDSAVYLCASSFIQGGGGSDTQYFGPGTRLTVL.

J is TRBJ1-4 and V is TRBV7-8; D unresolved. Trimming took off 0 bases at V and 8 bases at J, with 10 bases between the two ends. CDR1 SGHVS and CDR2 FQNEAQ come from the germline V gene. The CDR3 totals 14 residues. The DNA for the CDR3 is TGTGCCAGCAGCTTAGCTCCTGGCAGGGAAAAACTGTTTTTT. This gives the protein CASSLAPGREKLFF.

The chain recombines TRBV19 with TRBJ2-7; TRBD2 might be the D (6 bases). The germline V gene encodes CDR1 LNHDA and CDR2 SQIVND (reference sequence). V shed 2 bases and J shed 0 bases, with 8 bases lying between them. The CDR3 totals 14 residues. The CDR3 region has the DNA TGTGCCAGTAGTATAATCGGGAGCTCCTACGAGCAGTACTTC. Its protein is CASSIIGSSYEQYF. Complete variable domain (other parts from reference TRBV19 and TRBJ2-7): DGGITQSPKYLFRKEGQNVTLSCEQNLNHDAMYWYRQDPGQGLRLIYYSQIVNDFQKGDIAEGYSVSREKKESFPLTVTSAQKNPTAFYLCASSIIGSSYEQYFGPGTRLTVT.

The table lists this clone with a few counts. V gene TRBV9 combines with J gene TRBJ1-6; 8 nucleotides align to TRBD1. This CDR3 comprises 16 residues. V was pared by 3 bases and J by 6 bases, with 8 bases of the junction left unmatched. Germline V gene lookup returns CDR1 SGDLS and CDR2 YYNGEE. In DNA form, the CDR3 reads TGTGCCAGCAGCGATCCCAGGGGGCCTGGTAATTCACCCCTCCACTTT. This sequence encodes CASSDPRGPGNSPLHF.

The chain uses TRBV3-1 (or the pseudogene TRBV3-2) and TRBJ2-4; a possible D gene is TRBD1 (6 bases). CDR1 is LGHDT, CDR2 YNNKEL, per germline (reference sequence). V was clipped by 1 base and J by 0 bases, with 19 bases between them. CDR3 length equals 19 residues. This CDR3 is CASSQGKGHLTIAKNIQYF. The CDR3 bases are TGTGCCAGCAGCCAAGGAAAGGGACATCTTACGATAGCCAAAAACATTCAGTACTTC.

CDR3 nucleotides: TGCGCCAGCAGCTTTCGGGGGTACGAGCAGTACTTC. This translates into CASSFRGYEQYF. This rearrangement joins TRBV5-1 to TRBJ2-7; D is perhaps TRBD2 (6 bases). Germline V lookup: CDR1 SGHRS, CDR2 YFSETQ. The length of the CDR3 is 12 residues. V gave up 2 bases and J gave up 4 bases, with 7 bases separating them.

This chain connects TRBV10-3 to TRBJ2-1; a possible D gene is TRBD1 (5 bases). Germline lookup yields CDR1 ENHRY and CDR2 SYGVKD. The CDR3 totals 14 residues. The ends were cut back, 10 bases at V and 0 bases at J, with 13 bases in the middle. The DNA of the CDR3 is TGTGCCACCCAGGGCGGTAGCTCCTACAATGAGCAGTTCTTC. Protein product: CATQGGSSYNEQFF.

The J gene is TRBJ1-2, the V gene TRBV28; D remains unclear. V shed 6 bases and J shed 8 bases, with 13 bases lying between them. The germline gives CDR1 MDHEN, CDR2 SYDVKM. The CDR3 extends over 12 amino acids. CDR3 sequence reads: CASRIQTSGYTF. CDR3 sequence (DNA): TGTGCCAGCAGGATACAAACTAGCGGCTACACCTTC.

The V and J genes are TRBV21-1 and TRBJ2-6; TRBD1 is taken as the D call from the table, unchecked against the DNA. TRBV21-1 is a recognized pseudogene. CDR3 size: 19 residues. CDR3 DNA: TGTGCCAGCAGCAAAGAATCAGGACAGGGGGCATCTGGGGCCAACGTCCTGACTTTC. Protein product: CASSKESGQGASGANVLTF.